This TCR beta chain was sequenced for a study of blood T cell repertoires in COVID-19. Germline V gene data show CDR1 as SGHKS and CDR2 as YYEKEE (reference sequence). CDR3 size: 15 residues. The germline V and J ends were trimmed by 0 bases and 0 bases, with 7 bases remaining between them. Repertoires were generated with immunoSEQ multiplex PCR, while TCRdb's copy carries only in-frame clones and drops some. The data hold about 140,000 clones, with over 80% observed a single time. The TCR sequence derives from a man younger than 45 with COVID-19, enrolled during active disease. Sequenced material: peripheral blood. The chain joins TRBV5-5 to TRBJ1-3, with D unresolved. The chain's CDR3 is CASSLGLGSGNTIYF. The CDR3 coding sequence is TGTGCCAGCAGCTTGGGACTGGGCTCTGGAAACACCATATATTTT. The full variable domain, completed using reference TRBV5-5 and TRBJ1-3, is DAGVTQSPTHLIKTRGQQVTLRCSPISGHKSVSWYQQVLGQGPQFIFQYYEKEERGRGNFPDRFSARQFPNYSSELNVNALLLGDSALYLCASSLGLGSGNTIYFGEGSWLTVV.